A selection of T cell receptor beta chains follows, all from one sample in a study of blood T cell repertoires in COVID-19. Measured with immunoSEQ multiplex PCR; TCRdb has only the in-frame clones, and not every one. Seen here are 450,000 or so clones, 80% to 95% observed once, and the top ten hold 0.55% to 0.75%. The sequenced sample consisted of PBMCs or T cells enriched from blood (not recorded which). The receptors here all came from a man younger than 35 who had recovered from COVID-19. Each CDR3 is given with its conserved first and last residue. Each record gives: V gene, D gene, clone size, J gene, CDR3 DNA, CDR3 protein. A D gene is named only where the DNA matches it firmly. Clone size is stated in some rows and not others, as once, few, many or a class when expanded.

V: TRBV2
D: TRBD2
size: few
J: TRBJ2-5
DNA: TGTGCCAGCTCAAGGAGGCATAGCGGGGGAAGAAAGACCCAGTACTTC
CDR3: CASSRRHSGGRKTQYF

V: TRBV28
D: -
size: -
J: TRBJ2-1
DNA: TGTGCCAGTAGCGGCAGCTCCTACAATGAGCAGTTCTTC
CDR3: CASSGSSYNEQFF

V: TRBV9
D: -
size: -
J: TRBJ2-4
DNA: TGTGCCAGCAGCGTAGTATCAGGGGACAAAAACATTCAGTACTTC
CDR3: CASSVVSGDKNIQYF

V: TRBV20-1
D: -
size: -
J: TRBJ2-1
DNA: TGCAGTGCTCCCCGGGATGAGCAGTTCTTC
CDR3: CSAPRDEQFF

V: TRBV25-1
D: -
size: -
J: TRBJ1-3
DNA: TGTGCCAGCAGTGAATCTAGCAGGTTACTCTCTGGAAACACCATATATTTT
CDR3: CASSESSRLLSGNTIYF

V: TRBV2
D: TRBD1
size: once
J: TRBJ2-7
DNA: TGTGCCAGCAGGGCTACAGGGGGCTCCTACGAGCAGTACTTC
CDR3: CASRATGGSYEQYF

V: TRBV18
D: TRBD2
size: -
J: TRBJ2-1
DNA: TGTGCCAGCTCACCCCCACTAGCGGGTCTCTCCTACAATGAGCAGTTCTTC
CDR3: CASSPPLAGLSYNEQFF

V: TRBV29-1
D: TRBD2
size: once
J: TRBJ2-7
DNA: TGCAGCGTTGTCCCTAGCGGGGGGTACTACGAGCAGTACTTC
CDR3: CSVVPSGGYYEQYF

V: TRBV6-5
D: -
size: once
J: TRBJ1-1
DNA: TGTGCCAGCCTTCGTGGGGGCATGAACACTGAAGCTTTCTTT
CDR3: CASLRGGMNTEAFF

V: TRBV13
D: -
size: -
J: TRBJ2-1
DNA: TGTGCCAGCACCCCTCGGGAGCCCCCTGTTCTCTACAATGAGCAGTTCTTC
CDR3: CASTPREPPVLYNEQFF

V: TRBV11-2
D: TRBD1
size: -
J: TRBJ2-1
DNA: TGTGCCAGCAGCTTAGATGGGGGACAGGGTTACAATGAGCAGTTCTTC
CDR3: CASSLDGGQGYNEQFF

V: TRBV30
D: TRBD1
size: -
J: TRBJ1-1
DNA: TGTGCCTGGAGTTCAGGGGGCTACACTGAAGCTTTCTTT
CDR3: CAWSSGGYTEAFF

V: TRBV10-3
D: TRBD1
size: -
J: TRBJ1-1
DNA: TGTGCCATCAGGGCGCCGGGACAGGGGAATACTGAAGCTTTCTTT
CDR3: CAIRAPGQGNTEAFF

V: TRBV4-1
D: TRBD1
size: -
J: TRBJ1-2
DNA: TGCGCCAGCAGCCAAGATCGGGACAGGGTCTATGGCTACACCTTC
CDR3: CASSQDRDRVYGYTF

V: TRBV12-3/TRBV12-4
D: -
size: -
J: TRBJ1-1
DNA: TGTGCCAGCAGTTTTCAGAAAACCACTGAAGCTTTCTTT
CDR3: CASSFQKTTEAFF

V: TRBV3-1/TRBV3-2
D: -
size: -
J: TRBJ2-3
DNA: TGTGCCAGCAGCCAAGACCGGGCCGATGGAAGGGGTACGCAGTATTTT
CDR3: CASSQDRADGRGTQYF

V: TRBV5-4
D: -
size: -
J: TRBJ1-1
DNA: TGTGCCAGCAGCTTGGAAGAACTTGGTGGCACTGAAGCTTTCTTT
CDR3: CASSLEELGGTEAFF